This TCR beta chain was captured by sequencing in a study of CD8 T cells in ankylosing spondylitis. Regarding the study as a whole: Matched ankylosing spondylitis synovial fluid reportedly contained a significantly enriched population of disease-linked clones.

TCRdb reprocessed the 5' RACE reads via MiXCR and lists one record per CDR3 protein. The sample lists fewer than 80,000 distinct CDR3 sequences, less than 6% seen once, with 2.2% in the top ten. This clonotype was observed many times. Its matching antigen is unknown. CDR1 is SGHRS, CDR2 YFSETQ, per germline. V lost 0 bases and J 4 bases, leaving 10 bases between the germline ends. The CDR3 runs to 14 residues. The clonotype comes from a male donor with ankylosing spondylitis or in good health (not recorded which). The chain links TRBV5-1 to TRBJ1-1, with a weak D call TRBD1 (5 bases). Sequenced: blood, either unsorted or a sorted T cell fraction (not recorded which). The CDR3 nucleotides are TGCGCCAGCAGCTTGGAGGCAGGGCCCACTGAAGCTTTCTTT. Its protein product is CASSLEAGPTEAFF.